This T cell receptor beta chain was captured by sequencing in a study of cytomegalovirus exposure and HLA in healthy donors. Study findings and constraints: There were some 150 TCR beta chains listed as cytomegalovirus-associated.

The V end lost 2 bases, the J end lost 6 bases, and 13 bases lay between the germline ends. The CDR3 extends over 14 amino acids. CDR1 SGHNT and CDR2 YYREEE come from the germline V gene (reference sequence). Primers: 60 Vbeta forward and 13 Jbeta reverse. Assay used: immunoSEQ multiplex PCR; TCRdb lists only in-frame clones, some missing. The sample includes some 110,000 clones, 70% to 85% of them seen just once. About this clone: Its antigen is undetermined.

The chain links TRBV5-4 to TRBJ2-3; perhaps TRBD1 as D (5 bases). The sample was PBMCs. The origin of this receptor is a woman aged 18-35 years in good health and CMV-seropositive. The CDR3 nucleotides are TGTGCCAGCAGCTTACAGGCCCTTGAGGATACGCAGTATTTT. Translation: CASSLQALEDTQYF.